This TCR beta chain was profiled in a study of post-analysis software for immune sequencing data (dated by TCRdb to 2013 to 2016). Context from the whole study: Disease courses on record covered relapsing-remitting, secondary progressive and progressive-relapsing multiple sclerosis, though some patients had no subtype annotation. Patient repertoires were compared against around twelve previously published healthy control repertoires from donors aged about 6 to 26 years. A subset of samples was prepared in parallel using single-end sample barcoding, then pooled and co-amplified after Illumina adapter ligation.

Findings and caveats that apply to the study as a whole: The multiple sclerosis patient group was slightly younger than the control group. Strong co-clustering of samples prepared in the same batch was shown by direct clustering with F measure, prompting a batch-effect correction. Multiple sclerosis patients had significantly lower normalized Chao1 diversity than controls, a result that suggests substantial peripheral T-cell clonal expansion.

To note about this clonotype: Its target antigen remains unknown. No base quality values were provided; no much bigger clone lies one nucleotide off.

The method was PCR. The instrument given in TCRdb is Illumina HiSeq 2500. To reduce PCR and sequencing biases, unique molecular identifiers were incorporated into the TCR beta cDNA libraries. Approximately 500,000 cDNA molecules were obtained per 1 to 10 million input T cells, so each molecule approximated one T cell. Patient libraries were prepared and sequenced with the same protocol used for the earlier healthy control dataset. Samples belonging to the same batch were prepared together, multiplexed and sequenced on a shared HiSeq lane. Regarding the original processing steps: MIGEC was used to process the raw barcoded reads, and molecular identifier groups with only a single read were discarded before consensus assembly and CDR3 extraction. VDJtools was used for post-analysis of the clonotype tables, with diversity normalized by down-sampling every dataset to the smallest sample size. Repertoire overlap clustering matched CDR3 amino acid but not nucleotide sequences to correct batch-related cross-sample contamination. The public reads were reprocessed in TCRdb via fastp at Q25 and MiXCR, keeping in-frame beta chains. Rows with a matching CDR3 protein are joined into one entry that keeps the most common DNA and genes. For this entry, the V and J calls and clone size follow TCRdb and not the study's own pipeline. The sample records about half a million distinct CDR3 sequences, less than 45% of which are singletons. 12% of the sample comes from the top ten.

To demonstrate the VDJtools post-analysis software, the study profiled TCR beta repertoires from the peripheral blood of 13 young patients with multiple sclerosis. The multiple sclerosis patients were children and adolescents between roughly 6 and 16 years of age. The material sequenced was blood. The TCR sequence derives from a girl aged 10 to 17 with multiple sclerosis.

The DNA sequence follows: TGCAGTGCTAGATCGGACAGGGGCAATCAGCCCCAGCATTTT. Translated, this gives CSARSDRGNQPQHF. The receptor chain draws on TRBV20-1 and TRBJ1-5; 8 middle bases align to TRBD1. The junction shows trimming of 2 bases on V and 2 bases on J, and the gene matches do not reach 2 bases of it. In the germline V gene (reference sequence), CDR1 corresponds to DFQATT and CDR2 to SNEGSKA. The CDR3 contains 14 residues, cysteine and phenylalanine counted. Kept here is only the CDR3 DNA, which spans 42 bases and is read in frame from base 1.